Shown below are 15 T cell receptor beta chains from a single sample sequenced in a study of CD8+ T cells in alopecia areata listed by TCRdb under 2018. Library preparation used the immunoSEQ multiplex PCR assay. RNA was extracted from all samples and reverse transcribed into cDNA as template for TCR sequencing. TCRdb stores this immuneACCESS table with in-frame sequences only. Part of the clones is absent; in the studies checked, under half of the shortfall reflects unresolved V genes, and no reason is known for the rest. Within this sample are approximately 110,000 clones, with around 50% of them counted one time only. Together, the top ten hold 12% of the sample. What this sample's time point label stands for: roughly 24 weeks on oral tofacitinib. Interpreted using the paper, the treatment or condition label stands for: oral pan-JAK inhibitor, 5-10 mg twice daily. The source material was CD8+ T cells sorted from blood, sampled at week 24, from a patient treated with tofacitinib. These receptor sequences come from a human donor with alopecia areata.

The rearrangement uses TRBV5-8 and TRBJ2-5; D is uncertain. The germline CDR1 and CDR2 sequences are SGHTS and YDEGEE. CDR3 size: 11 residues. The V end lost 1 base, the J end lost 2 bases, and 0 bases lay between the germline ends. The CDR3: CASSLQETQYF. For the CDR3, the DNA is TGTGCCAGCAGCTTGCAAGAGACCCAGTACTTC.

This clone appeared once. CDR3 coding DNA: TGTGCCAGCAGCTTGGAGTACAGCTCAAATGGCTACACCTTC. Residues: CASSLEYSSNGYTF. The chain recombines TRBV5-6 with TRBJ1-2; D ambiguous. The V and J ends lost 0 bases and 6 bases respectively, with 12 bases between them. CDR1 and CDR2 (germline): SGHDT, YYEEEE. CDR3 length equals 14 residues. Looking up the rest from reference TRBV5-6 and TRBJ1-2 gives the full variable domain: DAGVTQSPTHLIKTRGQQVTLRCSPKSGHDTVSWYQQALGQGPQFIFQYYEEEERQRGNFPDRFSGHQFPNYSSELNVNALLLGDSALYLCASSLEYSSNGYTFGSGTRLTVV.

The genes are TRBV5-1 and TRBJ2-2, with D hard to call. This CDR3 is built from 11 residues. In germline, CDR1 is SGHRS, CDR2 YFSETQ. V lost 5 bases to trimming and J lost 5 bases, with 4 bases between them. CDR3 region: CASRRTGELFF. For the CDR3, the DNA is TGCGCCAGCAGACGAACCGGGGAGCTGTTTTTT.

CDR3 bases: TGTGCCAGCAGTTACGACATTAGCACAGATACGCAGTATTTT. This encodes CASSYDISTDTQYF. The chain is built from TRBV6-5 and TRBJ2-3; D is unresolved. V dropped 2 bases and J dropped 0 bases, with 6 bases sitting between them. The CDR3 has 14 residues. The V gene's germline CDR1 is MNHEY and CDR2 SVGAGI.

The CDR3 coding sequence is TGTGCCTGGAGTGGGCCAGGGGCCGCCTACGAGCAGTACTTC. This sequence encodes CAWSGPGAAYEQYF. The V gene is TRBV30, the J gene TRBJ2-7; tentatively, D is TRBD1 (6 bases). Germline-derived CDR1 and CDR2 are GTSNPN and SVGIG (reference sequence). Trimming left V 1 base short and J 2 bases short, with 12 bases between. This CDR3 has 14 residues. The entire variable domain, with the rest obtained from reference TRBV30 and TRBJ2-7, is as follows: SQTIHQWPATLVQPVGSPLSLECTVEGTSNPNLYWYRQAAGRGLQLLFYSVGIGQISSEVPQNLSASRPQDRQFILSSKKLLLSDSGFYLCAWSGPGAAYEQYFGPGTRLTVT.

In DNA, the CDR3 is TGTGCCACCTTAGACCACGGGAACACTGAAGCTTTCTTT. It codes for CATLDHGNTEAFF. The chain joins TRBV15 to TRBJ1-1; D is uncertain. The CDR3 covers 13 residues. The ends were cut back, 8 bases at V and 1 base at J, with 11 bases in the middle. Germline values: CDR1 LNHNV, CDR2 YYDKDF (reference sequence).

The chain has TRBV10-3 and TRBJ2-5, with D perhaps matching TRBD2 (5 bases). The ends were cut back, 1 base at V and 1 base at J, with 10 bases in the middle. This CDR3 contains 15 residues. Germline V gives CDR1 ENHRY, CDR2 SYGVKD. The CDR3 DNA reads as TGTGCCATCAGTGAGTTCACTAGTGGCCAAGAGACCCAGTACTTC. Its translation: CAISEFTSGQETQYF.

This rearrangement joins TRBV2 to TRBJ1-2; D not resolved. The V end was cut by 6 bases, the J end by 0 bases, with 14 bases between. This CDR3 is built from 15 residues. Looked up from germline, CDR1 is SNHLY and CDR2 is FYNNEI. Written as DNA, the CDR3 is TGTGCCAGCAGAGCCGGACTACCTTCTAACTATGGCTACACCTTC. Translation gives CASRAGLPSNYGYTF.

V and J are TRBV13 and TRBJ1-6; D is perhaps TRBD1 (6 bases). Germline V gives CDR1 PRHDT, CDR2 FYEKMQ (reference sequence). Deletions cut 3 bases from V and 10 bases from J, with 10 bases between. The CDR3 extends over 13 amino acids. Here the CDR3 reads CASSLGGDSPLHF. CDR3 sequence (DNA): TGTGCCAGCAGCTTGGGGGGCGACTCACCCCTCCACTTT.

The J gene is TRBJ2-1, the V gene TRBV6-5, with unresolved D. Between the trimmed V and J ends, which lost 2 bases and 7 bases, there was a span of 3 bases. This CDR3 is built from 11 residues. The germline gives CDR1 MNHEY, CDR2 SVGAGI. The CDR3 sequence is CASSYENEQFF. DNA for the CDR3: TGTGCCAGCAGTTACGAAAATGAGCAGTTCTTC.

The gene calls are TRBV6-5 and TRBJ1-1; D gene uncertain. Trimming left V 1 base short and J 5 bases short, with 11 bases between. The CDR3 covers 14 residues. Germline lookup yields CDR1 MNHEY and CDR2 SVGAGI. The CDR3 reads CASSYYGVKTEAFF. CDR3 DNA: TGTGCCAGCAGTTACTACGGGGTCAAGACTGAAGCTTTCTTT.

The chain links TRBV4-1 to TRBJ1-2; the D gene is possibly TRBD1 (5 bases). From germline, CDR1 is MGHRA and CDR2 YSYEKL. V was clipped by 3 bases and J by 4 bases, with 12 bases between them. The CDR3 length is 14 residues. CDR3 residues: CASSHQGGGYGYTF. CDR3 DNA sequence: TGCGCCAGCAGCCACCAAGGCGGGGGCTATGGCTACACCTTC.

This clone was seen only once. The rearrangement links TRBV7-9 to TRBJ2-5, with D maybe TRBD1 (6 bases). This CDR3 has 16 residues. From germline, CDR1 is SEHNR and CDR2 FQNEAQ (reference sequence). The germline V and J ends were trimmed by 1 base and 3 bases, with 15 bases remaining between them. CDR3 bases: TGTGCCAGCAGCTTAGGACTCTGGACAGCCGAAGAGACCCAGTACTTC. This codes for CASSLGLWTAEETQYF.

This chain uses TRBV23-1 with TRBJ2-5, with 8 bases identical to TRBD1. TRBV23-1 belongs to the ORF category, with a function that is uncertain. This CDR3 is 15 amino acids long. The V segment lost 6 bases and the J segment 2 bases; nucleotides outside the gene matches: 8. The CDR3 reads CASSDRGRPQETQYF. Written as DNA, the CDR3 is TGCGCCAGCAGCGACAGGGGCCGTCCTCAAGAGACCCAGTACTTC.

This clone was counted between two and nine times. The chain combines TRBV7-8 with TRBJ1-1; 7 nucleotides match TRBD1. Losses at the gene ends were 5 bases for V and 2 bases for J; bases not matched to a gene: 8. The germline gives CDR1 SGHVS, CDR2 FQNEAQ. The CDR3 has 15 amino acids. The CDR3 coding sequence is TGTGCCAGCAGCCCGGGACAGCGAAAAAACACTGAAGCTTTCTTT. It is translated as CASSPGQRKNTEAFF.